The 10 T cell receptor beta chains in this list originate from one sample, sequenced in a study of blood T cell repertoires in COVID-19. Profiled with immunoSEQ multiplex PCR; TCRdb holds only in-frame clones, not every one. The repertoire consists of roughly 190,000 clones, with roughly 87% occurring once and the leading ten covering roughly 7.1%. The sequenced material came from peripheral blood. The receptors were gathered from an older woman with COVID-19, enrolled during active disease.

This clone was seen only a few times. In the same sample, other DNA sequences code for this CDR3. V gene TRBV11-3 combines with J gene TRBJ1-1, with D perhaps matching TRBD1 (6 bases). Looked up from germline, CDR1 is SGHNT and CDR2 is YENEEA. The CDR3 totals 13 residues. Trimming took off 2 bases at V and 3 bases at J, with 7 bases between the two ends. The CDR3 sequence: CASSLSGDTEAFF. CDR3 DNA sequence: TGTGCCAGCAGCTTATCAGGGGACACTGAAGCTTTCTTT.

The rearrangement links TRBV10-3 to TRBJ1-1; the D gene is possibly TRBD1 (5 bases). CDR3 length equals 15 residues. Trimming took 4 bases from V and 3 from J, leaving 15 bases between them. In germline, CDR1 is ENHRY, CDR2 SYGVKD. The CDR3 DNA is TGTGCCATCAGTGGAAGTCGGGGGGTTGACACTGAAGCTTTCTTT. It yields the protein CAISGSRGVDTEAFF.

The CDR3: CASSFGGLSYNEQFF. CDR3 DNA: TGTGCCAGCAGCTTTGGGGGACTCTCCTACAATGAGCAGTTCTTC. The chain employs TRBV7-6 and TRBJ2-1, with a weak D call TRBD2 (6 bases). The CDR3 runs 15 residues. Germline V CDR1 and CDR2: SGHVS, FNYEAQ. The ends were cut back, 3 bases at V and 0 bases at J, with 9 bases in the middle.

The rearrangement joins TRBV28 to TRBJ2-1; D possibly corresponds to TRBD1 (5 bases). Trimming removed 2 bases from V and 4 bases from J, with 18 bases in between. The CDR3 length is 17 residues. From germline, CDR1 is MDHEN and CDR2 SYDVKM. This CDR3 reads CASSLGAWSSDYNEQFF. The CDR3 DNA reads TGTGCCAGCAGTTTAGGGGCCTGGAGCTCGGATTACAATGAGCAGTTCTTC.

The chain joins TRBV25-1 to TRBJ1-4; D perhaps matches TRBD1 (5 bases). This CDR3 spans 16 amino acids. Looked up from germline, CDR1 is MGHDK and CDR2 is SYGVNS. Trimming took off 3 bases at V and 1 base at J, with 12 bases between the two ends. CDR3 residues: CASSDRTTITNEKLFF. CDR3 nucleotide sequence: TGTGCCAGCAGTGACCGGACAACCATAACTAATGAAAAACTGTTTTTT.

This clone came up once. The chain joins TRBV7-8 to TRBJ1-5, with D perhaps TRBD1 (6 bases). Germline lookup yields CDR1 SGHVS and CDR2 FQNEAQ. The CDR3 loop spans 17 amino acids. V dropped 0 bases and J dropped 3 bases, with 15 bases sitting between them. The CDR3 nucleotides are TGTGCCAGCAGCTTAGCGGGCCCAGGGGCCCCCAATCAGCCCCAGCATTTT. Amino acid sequence: CASSLAGPGAPNQPQHF.

V is TRBV6-5 and J is TRBJ2-2; 8 bases are a match to TRBD1. The CDR3 has 13 residues. With 9 bases clipped from V and 6 bases from J, the junction kept 6 bases outside the gene matches. CDR1 is MNHEY and CDR2 is SVGAGI in the germline V gene. CDR3 DNA sequence: TGTGCCAGTCGGACAGGGAGCGCCGGGGAGCTGTTTTTT. Translated, it gives CASRTGSAGELFF.

This clone was counted a few times. This chain joins TRBV5-8 and TRBJ1-1, with 10 bases fitting TRBD1. The ends lost 0 bases at V and 4 bases at J; junction bases unmatched: 0. Germline V gene data show CDR1 as SGHTS and CDR2 as YDEGEE. This CDR3 has 14 residues. The CDR3 nucleotides are TGTGCCAGCAGCTTGGGGACAGGGGGCACTGAAGCTTTCTTT. Translating gives CASSLGTGGTEAFF.

A single count supports this clone. The chain carries TRBV2 and TRBJ1-1; 9 nucleotides align to TRBD1. Germline CDR1 and CDR2: SNHLY and FYNNEI. This CDR3 spans 18 amino acids. The J segment lost 4 bases and the V segment lost 6 bases, leaving 18 bases of the junction unmatched. The CDR3 protein is CASRVPGQGTVIGTEAFF. The CDR3 DNA is TGTGCCAGCAGGGTACCGGGACAGGGAACAGTCATTGGCACTGAAGCTTTCTTT.

The chain uses TRBV5-1 and TRBJ1-3; D might be TRBD1 (6 bases). CDR3 length equals 13 residues. V lost 4 bases and J 4 bases, leaving 9 bases between the germline ends. Germline values: CDR1 SGHRS, CDR2 YFSETQ. CDR3 DNA: TGCGCCAGCAGCGCGGACAGCGGAAACACCATATATTTT. Its protein is CASSADSGNTIYF.